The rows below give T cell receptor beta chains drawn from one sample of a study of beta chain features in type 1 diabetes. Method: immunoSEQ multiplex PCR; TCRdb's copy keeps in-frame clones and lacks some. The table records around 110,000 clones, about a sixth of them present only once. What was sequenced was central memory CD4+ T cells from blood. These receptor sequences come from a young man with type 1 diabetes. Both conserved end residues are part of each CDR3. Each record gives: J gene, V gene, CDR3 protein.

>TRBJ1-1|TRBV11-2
CASSPRRRGPTEAFF
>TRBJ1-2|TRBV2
CASTPQGAGYTF
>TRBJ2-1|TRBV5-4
CASSPKAGGQNEQFF
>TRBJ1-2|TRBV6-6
CASRPPETGGRGYTF
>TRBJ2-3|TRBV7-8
CASSPGYQTDTQYF
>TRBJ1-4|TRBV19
CASSAGTREKLFF
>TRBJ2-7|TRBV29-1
CSVEGTVSSYEQYF
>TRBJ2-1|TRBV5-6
CASRQISYNEQFF
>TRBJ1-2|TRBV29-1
CSVEVPGSYGYTF
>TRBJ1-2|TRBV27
CASSKQGGYGYTF
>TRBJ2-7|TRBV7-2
CASSGRTGYEQYF
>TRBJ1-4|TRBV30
CAWSDSYNEKLFF
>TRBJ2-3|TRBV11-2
CASTTRARGPSGDTQYF
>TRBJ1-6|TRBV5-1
CASSRDGNNSPLHF
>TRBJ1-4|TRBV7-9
CASSLGQGNEKLFF
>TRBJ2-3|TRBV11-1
CASSGPGTDTQYF
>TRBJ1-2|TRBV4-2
CASSQDVVSVDSPNYGYTF
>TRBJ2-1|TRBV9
CASSPRGYNEQFF
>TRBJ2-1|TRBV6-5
CASSYSRAGGTNEQFF
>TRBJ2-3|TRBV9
CASRPTGGPDTQYF
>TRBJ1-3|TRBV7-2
CASSPQGGAAAGNTIYF
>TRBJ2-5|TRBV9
CASSEGSGQQETQYF
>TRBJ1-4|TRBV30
CAWSRGGRGLNEKLFF
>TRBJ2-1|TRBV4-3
CASSQVGNRGQEQFF
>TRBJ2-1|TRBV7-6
CASIGLASNEQFF
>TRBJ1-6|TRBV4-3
CASSQDWTSGRAPLHF
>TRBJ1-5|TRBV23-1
CASSQSRLSNQPQHF
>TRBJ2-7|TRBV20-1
CSASPSSGQYF
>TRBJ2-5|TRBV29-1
CSVAGQPQETQYF
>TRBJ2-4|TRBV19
CASSTTGAKNIQYF
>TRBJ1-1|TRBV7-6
CASSLAETQGEAFF
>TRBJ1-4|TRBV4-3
CASSQDRQGINEKLFF
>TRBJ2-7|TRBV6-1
CASSDWGIGEQYF
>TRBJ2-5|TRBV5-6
CASSADRAETQYF
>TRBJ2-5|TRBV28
CASRRPGQETQYF
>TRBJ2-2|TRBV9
CASSVASPGELFF
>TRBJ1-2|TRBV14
CASSPRATLSSGGYTF
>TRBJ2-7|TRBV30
CAWKAVREQYF
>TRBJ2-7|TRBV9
CASSGQDTSYEQYF
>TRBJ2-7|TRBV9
CASSPGIGGLAGLEQYF
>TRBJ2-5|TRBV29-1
CSSMRSAGLQETQYF
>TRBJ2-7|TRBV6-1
CASSGGYEQYF
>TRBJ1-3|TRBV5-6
CASSVAGTRGNTIYF
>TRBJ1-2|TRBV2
CASSGTGGSYGYTF
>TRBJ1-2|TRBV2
CASKGDSYGYTF
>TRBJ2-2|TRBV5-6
CASSLAVGAYTGELFF
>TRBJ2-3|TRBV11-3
CASSLPSGTSTDTQYF
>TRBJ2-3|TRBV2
CASSWTTSTDTQYF
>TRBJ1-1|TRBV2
CASSEASSRTEAFF
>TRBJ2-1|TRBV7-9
CASSLSGGAHNEQFF
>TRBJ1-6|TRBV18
CASSPTTVSNSPLHF
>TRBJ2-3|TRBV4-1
CASSQVNLVSTDTQYF
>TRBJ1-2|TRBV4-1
CASSFRPKPGQETYGYTF
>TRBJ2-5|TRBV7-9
CASSLGDSSQETQYF